What follows are 13 T cell receptor beta chains derived from one specimen sequenced in a study of blood T cell repertoires in COVID-19. Some clones are missing from TCRdb's copy, which holds only in-frame ones; the method was immunoSEQ multiplex PCR. Of about 220,000 clones listed, about 79% are singletons. The specimen was PBMCs or T cells enriched from blood (not recorded which). Source of these receptors: a woman between 40 and 50 years old with acute COVID-19.

The J gene is TRBJ2-1, the V gene TRBV6-5, with unresolved D. The CDR3 loop spans 16 amino acids. Germline CDR1 and CDR2: MNHEY and SVGAGI. V lost 0 bases, J lost 5 bases, and 14 bases lay in between. The CDR3 sequence: CASSYSNGPLHNEQFF. CDR3 DNA sequence: TGTGCCAGCAGTTACTCGAACGGTCCCCTCCACAATGAGCAGTTCTTC.

J is TRBJ2-7 and V is TRBV6-5; TRBD1 agrees at 9 bases. From germline, CDR1 is MNHEY and CDR2 SVGAGI. V shed 2 bases, J shed 6 bases, and the junction held 5 bases outside the gene matches. This CDR3 has 14 amino acids. The CDR3 DNA reads as TGTGCCAGCAGTTACACGGGACAGGGTGCCGAGCAGTACTTC. This translates into CASSYTGQGAEQYF.

The chain combines TRBV28 with TRBJ1-4; D perhaps matches TRBD1 (5 bases). The CDR3 sequence is 15 residues long. With 2 bases removed from V and 8 bases from J, the gap between germline ends came to 15 bases. CDR1 is MDHEN and CDR2 is SYDVKM in the germline V gene. In DNA, the CDR3 is TGTGCCAGCAGTTTAGGAGGGACGGGGTTGGAAAAACTGTTTTTT. Translated, it gives CASSLGGTGLEKLFF. Together with reference TRBV28 and TRBJ1-4, the CDR3 gives the full variable domain: DVKVTQSSRYLVKRTGEKVFLECVQDMDHENMFWYRQDPGLGLRLIYFSYDVKMKEKGDIPEGYSVSREKKERFSLILESASTNQTSMYLCASSLGGTGLEKLFFGSGTQLSVL.

The chain combines TRBV10-3 with TRBJ1-1; TRBD1 agrees at 7 bases. The germline gives CDR1 ENHRY, CDR2 SYGVKD. CDR3 length equals 15 residues. Trimming at V came to 4 bases and at J to 1 base, leaving 6 bases not matched to a gene. CDR3 sequence reads: CAISGTGRKNTEAFF. The CDR3, as DNA: TGTGCCATCAGTGGGACAGGACGCAAGAACACTGAAGCTTTCTTT.

The J gene is TRBJ1-1, the V gene TRBV6-5; the D is unclear. Germline assignment: CDR1 MNHEY and CDR2 SVGAGI. The CDR3 is 11 residues long. Trimming left V 6 bases short and J 4 bases short, with 6 bases between. CDR3 DNA sequence: TGTGCCAGCAGCTCGGGCACTGAAGCTTTCTTT. Its translation is CASSSGTEAFF.

The chain joins TRBV6-2 or TRBV6-3 to TRBJ1-5; 9 positions match TRBD1. The J segment lost 0 bases and the V segment lost 5 bases, leaving 14 bases of the junction unmatched. The CDR3 has 19 amino acids. Germline V gene data show CDR1 as MNHEY and CDR2 as SVGEGT. In DNA, the CDR3 is TGTGCCAGCAGTCCACAGGGGGCGCTTCCCCCGAATAGCAATCAGCCCCAGCATTTT. Protein sequence: CASSPQGALPPNSNQPQHF.

The chain links TRBV25-1 to TRBJ1-5, with a tentative D call TRBD1 (6 bases). The CDR3 is 16 residues long. The V end was cut by 4 bases, the J end by 1 base, with 14 bases between. CDR1 is MGHDK, CDR2 SYGVNS, per germline. The CDR3 coding sequence is TGTGCCAGCAGTGGCAGGGGCGAAGAGAGCAATCAGCCCCAGCATTTT. Translation: CASSGRGEESNQPQHF.

The chain combines TRBV24-1 with TRBJ2-3; the match to TRBD1 covers 7 bases. The germline CDR1 and CDR2 sequences are KGHDR and SFDVKD. Trimming cost V 8 bases and J 2 bases; bases outside gene matches: 9. The CDR3 covers 15 residues. For the CDR3, the DNA is TGTGCCACCACCGCCGGGACAGCTTCCACAGATACGCAGTATTTT. Translated, it gives CATTAGTASTDTQYF.

The CDR3 nucleotides read TGTGCCAGCAGCGCCCCACAGTCGACAGGGAATTATGGCTACACCTTC. Its protein is CASSAPQSTGNYGYTF. The genes are TRBV9 and TRBJ1-2, with TRBD1 identical over 7 bases. The CDR3 contains 16 residues. Germline assignment: CDR1 SGDLS and CDR2 YYNGEE. The V gene end was trimmed by 3 bases and the J gene end by 5 bases; junction bases not matched to a gene: 13.

The rearrangement uses TRBV11-2 and TRBJ2-2, with 7 bases lining up with TRBD2. The CDR3 runs to 16 residues. CDR1 is SGHAT, CDR2 FQNNGV, per germline. V trimming: 3 bases; J trimming: 6 bases; junction bases outside the gene matches: 10. The CDR3 DNA follows: TGTGCCAGCAGCTTCAACGCGGGAGTAAGTGCCGGGGAGCTGTTTTTT. This sequence encodes CASSFNAGVSAGELFF. Drawing the rest from reference TRBV11-2 and TRBJ2-2, the complete variable domain is EAGVAQSPRYKIIEKRQSVAFWCNPISGHATLYWYQQILGQGPKLLIQFQNNGVVDDSQLPKDRFSAERLKGVDSTLKIQPAKLEDSAVYLCASSFNAGVSAGELFFGEGSRLTVL.

The rearrangement links TRBV18 to TRBJ2-4; D not certain. The germline V gene has CDR1 KGHSH and CDR2 LQKENI. Trimming shortened V by 2 bases and J by 3 bases, and 8 bases separated the two germline ends. The CDR3 has 14 amino acids. The CDR3 loop is CASSPGLGKNIQYF. Here the CDR3 DNA reads TGTGCCAGCTCACCAGGGCTCGGCAAAAACATTCAGTACTTC.

The chain joins TRBV21-1 to TRBJ2-2; the table's D call of TRBD1 was not tested on the DNA. TRBV21-1 is deemed a pseudogene. This CDR3 spans 18 amino acids. DNA of the CDR3: TGTGCCAGCAGCAAATCTTACAGGGGACAAAAGAACACCGGGGAGCTGTTTTTT. Translated, it gives CASSKSYRGQKNTGELFF.

The count of this clone is one. This chain uses TRBV7-2 with TRBJ2-1, with D unclear. CDR1 is SGHTA, CDR2 FQGNSA, per germline. The CDR3 contains 14 residues. Trimming cost V 4 bases and J 5 bases, with 12 bases left between them. The CDR3 here is CASSSLPRNNEQFF. In DNA form, the CDR3 reads TGTGCCAGCAGCTCCCTCCCGCGAAACAATGAGCAGTTCTTC. Looking up the rest from reference TRBV7-2 and TRBJ2-1 gives the full variable domain: GAGVSQSPSNKVTEKGKDVELRCDPISGHTALYWYRQSLGQGLEFLIYFQGNSAPDKSGLPSDRFSAERTGGSVSTLTIQRTQQEDSAVYLCASSSLPRNNEQFFGPGTRLTVL.